This TCR beta chain was captured by sequencing in a study of T-cell reconstitution after alpha-beta-depleted transplantation in children. Broader study findings: After transplant, at about two months, alpha-beta T cells were reportedly derived from several hundred expanded graft clones. Where some patients showed high TCRbeta diversity at day 60, it came from recipient T cells and thymic progenitors that had survived.

TCRbeta library construction was performed incorporating unique molecular identifiers. TCRdb processed the PCR reads anew with MiXCR; each CDR3 protein has one entry. The table records around 700,000 distinct CDR3 sequences, about an eighth of them present only once. About this clonotype itself: Its antigen is unknown.

The germline gives CDR1 DFQATT, CDR2 SNEGSKA (reference sequence). The trim removed 6 bases at V and 12 bases at J, leaving 10 bases unmatched. The CDR3 consists of 14 residues. The receptor was isolated from a girl aged 2-9 years with congenital amegakaryocytic thrombocytopenia, due to receive a stem cell transplant. The sequencing used PBMCs, collected before TCRalphabeta/CD19-depleted stem cell transplant. This rearrangement joins TRBV20-1 to TRBJ2-1; 14 nucleotides agree with TRBD2. The chain's CDR3 is CSALGTSGRQGQFF. The CDR3 nucleotides read TGCAGTGCCCTAGGGACTAGCGGGAGACAAGGGCAGTTCTTC.